A single TCR beta chain is shown here with its context. Antigen specificity is unknown. With each sample, at least 5 micrograms of total RNA were extracted. V was trimmed by 6 bases and J by 2 bases, leaving 13 bases between them. The CDR3 length is 14 residues. Germline V lookup: CDR1 SGDLS, CDR2 YYNGEE. The record originates from a study of blood T cells in healthy people across ages. PCR was performed a second time for about 7 to 12 cycles using a sample-barcoded 5' primer and a J-beta primer mix. MiXCR was run by TCRdb on the 5' RACE reads, yielding one entry per CDR3 protein. Of just over 800,000 distinct CDR3 sequences listed, approximately 65% are singletons. General study points: Age brought a roughly linear fall in TCR beta diversity measured per million T cells.

The specimen was blood. This sequence was found in a man aged 25 to 40 in good health. The chain recombines TRBV9 with TRBJ2-3; possible D gene TRBD2, 6 bases. The CDR3: CASTGDSYTDTQYF. DNA for the CDR3: TGTGCCAGCACCGGGGACTCATACACAGATACGCAGTATTTT.